This is a list of T cell receptor beta chains from one sample in a study of blood T cell repertoires in COVID-19. TCRdb's table, derived via immunoSEQ multiplex PCR, lists solely in-frame clones and lacks some. The profile shows 250,000 to 300,000 clones, more than 70% of them singletons. Sequences were obtained from PBMCs or T cells enriched from blood (not recorded which). Every receptor here comes from a woman aged 60-70 years in a cohort exposed to, infected with or recovered from COVID-19 (not recorded which). CDR3s include the opening cysteine and the closing phenylalanine or tryptophan. Each record gives: clone size, D gene, J gene, V gene, CDR3 protein, CDR3 DNA. D genes are given only for firm matches. The size of a clone is reported for some rows only, either as once, few or many, or as a class for expanded clones.

abundance: .
d_gene: .
j_gene: TRBJ1-2
v_gene: TRBV5-6
CDR3aa: CASSQEGTHGYTF
CDR3nt: TGTGCCAGCAGCCAAGAGGGTACCCACGGCTACACCTTC

abundance: .
d_gene: .
j_gene: TRBJ1-1
v_gene: TRBV5-1
CDR3aa: CASSLVGRLSEAFF
CDR3nt: TGCGCCAGCAGCTTGGTAGGGAGATTATCTGAAGCTTTCTTT

abundance: .
d_gene: .
j_gene: TRBJ1-2
v_gene: TRBV3-1/TRBV3-2
CDR3aa: CASSQSVYGYTF
CDR3nt: TGTGCCAGCAGCCAATCTGTCTATGGCTACACCTTC

abundance: .
d_gene: .
j_gene: TRBJ1-4
v_gene: TRBV30
CDR3aa: CAWSVGVTNEKLFF
CDR3nt: TGTGCCTGGAGTGTAGGGGTAACTAATGAAAAACTGTTTTTT

abundance: few
d_gene: TRBD2
j_gene: TRBJ2-4
v_gene: TRBV11-2
CDR3aa: CASSPSIAGGAAKNIQYF
CDR3nt: TGTGCCAGCAGCCCCTCTATAGCGGGAGGGGCGGCCAAAAACATTCAGTACTTC

abundance: .
d_gene: TRBD1
j_gene: TRBJ1-5
v_gene: TRBV19
CDR3aa: CASKDRGGQPQHF
CDR3nt: TGTGCCAGTAAGGACAGGGGAGGACAGCCCCAGCATTTT

abundance: .
d_gene: TRBD2
j_gene: TRBJ2-7
v_gene: TRBV9
CDR3aa: CASSVGAGGRYEQYF
CDR3nt: TGTGCCAGCAGCGTAGGGGCGGGAGGGCGCTACGAGCAGTACTTC

abundance: .
d_gene: TRBD1
j_gene: TRBJ2-5
v_gene: TRBV14
CDR3aa: CASNRDRKETQYF
CDR3nt: TGTGCCAGCAACCGGGACAGGAAAGAGACCCAGTACTTC

abundance: .
d_gene: .
j_gene: TRBJ2-1
v_gene: TRBV1
CDR3aa: CTSSQDQPSGISYNEQFF
CDR3nt: TGCACCAGCAGCCAAGATCAACCTAGCGGGATCTCCTACAATGAGCAGTTCTTC

abundance: .
d_gene: TRBD2
j_gene: TRBJ2-7
v_gene: TRBV5-1
CDR3aa: CASSLGAGGPLEQYF
CDR3nt: TGCGCCAGCAGCTTGGGAGCGGGAGGGCCTCTCGAGCAGTACTTC

abundance: .
d_gene: TRBD2
j_gene: TRBJ2-1
v_gene: TRBV11-3
CDR3aa: CASSPGLASYNEQFF
CDR3nt: TGTGCCAGCAGCCCCGGACTAGCCTCATACAATGAGCAGTTCTTC

abundance: .
d_gene: TRBD2
j_gene: TRBJ2-7
v_gene: TRBV30
CDR3aa: CAWSSGAYEQYF
CDR3nt: TGTGCCTGGTCTAGCGGTGCCTACGAGCAGTACTTC

abundance: .
d_gene: TRBD1
j_gene: TRBJ2-5
v_gene: TRBV24-1
CDR3aa: CATSDLETGGLETQYF
CDR3nt: TGTGCCACCAGTGATTTGGAGACAGGGGGCCTGGAGACCCAGTACTTC

abundance: .
d_gene: TRBD1
j_gene: TRBJ2-2
v_gene: TRBV3-1/TRBV3-2
CDR3aa: CASTPGQTANTGELFF
CDR3nt: TGTGCCAGCACTCCGGGACAGACAGCGAACACCGGGGAGCTGTTTTTT

abundance: .
d_gene: .
j_gene: TRBJ1-1
v_gene: TRBV3-1/TRBV3-2
CDR3aa: CASSQVGGIDTEAFF
CDR3nt: TGTGCCAGCAGCCAAGTTGGAGGGATTGACACTGAAGCTTTCTTT

abundance: .
d_gene: .
j_gene: TRBJ2-1
v_gene: TRBV6-5
CDR3aa: CASSRGTANNEQFF
CDR3nt: TGTGCCAGCAGCCGCGGGACAGCTAACAATGAGCAGTTCTTC

abundance: .
d_gene: TRBD2
j_gene: TRBJ2-5
v_gene: TRBV5-6
CDR3aa: CASSLEEREAPQETQYF
CDR3nt: TGTGCCAGCAGCTTGGAAGAGCGGGAGGCCCCTCAAGAGACCCAGTACTTC

abundance: .
d_gene: .
j_gene: TRBJ2-5
v_gene: TRBV3-1/TRBV3-2
CDR3aa: CASSQYVTRAGGETQYF
CDR3nt: TGTGCCAGCAGCCAATACGTCACTAGAGCAGGGGGGGAGACCCAGTACTTC

abundance: .
d_gene: .
j_gene: TRBJ1-2
v_gene: TRBV27
CDR3aa: CASSLSSRLDYGYTF
CDR3nt: TGTGCCAGCAGTTTATCATCCAGGTTAGACTATGGCTACACCTTC

abundance: once
d_gene: TRBD2
j_gene: TRBJ2-7
v_gene: TRBV27
CDR3aa: CASSSPSGGEWKYF
CDR3nt: TGTGCCAGCAGTTCCCCTAGCGGGGGGGAATGGAAGTACTTC

abundance: few
d_gene: TRBD1
j_gene: TRBJ2-5
v_gene: TRBV24-1
CDR3aa: CATSVQTGGIETQYF
CDR3nt: TGTGCCACCAGTGTTCAGACAGGGGGCATAGAGACCCAGTACTTC

abundance: .
d_gene: TRBD2
j_gene: TRBJ2-1
v_gene: TRBV13
CDR3aa: CASSFGSLAGAPNEQFF
CDR3nt: TGTGCCAGCAGCTTTGGGTCCTTGGCGGGAGCACCCAATGAGCAGTTCTTC